This T cell receptor (beta chain) came from a study of shared clonotypes between healthy human individuals. Study overall: The people who gave samples were two women and a few men aged 18 to 49.

This clone occurred once. The antigen is unknown. Other nucleotide sequences in the sample specify the same CDR3. Study-wide points: With few donors, the genetic and exposure-history diversity represented was limited.

The CDR3 spans 14 residues. CDR1 MNHEY and CDR2 SMNVEV come from the germline V gene (reference sequence). V dropped 5 bases and J dropped 0 bases, with 10 bases sitting between them. TCRdb keeps only in-frame clones here, not all; method: immunoSEQ multiplex PCR. The table has roughly 810,000 clones, around 96% seen once; the top ten hold under 0.25%. Terminally differentiated effector memory CD45RA+ cells were excluded by CCR7 positive selection of CD45RO-negative cells. Sequencing was carried out using naive CD8+ T cells sorted from blood. The chain links TRBV27 to TRBJ1-1; a weak D match, TRBD1 (6 bases). This clonotype originated in a man aged 30 to 39 in good health. The CDR3 spells CASSPGQLNTEAFF. CDR3 nucleotides: TGTGCCAGCAGTCCCGGACAGTTGAACACTGAAGCTTTCTTT.